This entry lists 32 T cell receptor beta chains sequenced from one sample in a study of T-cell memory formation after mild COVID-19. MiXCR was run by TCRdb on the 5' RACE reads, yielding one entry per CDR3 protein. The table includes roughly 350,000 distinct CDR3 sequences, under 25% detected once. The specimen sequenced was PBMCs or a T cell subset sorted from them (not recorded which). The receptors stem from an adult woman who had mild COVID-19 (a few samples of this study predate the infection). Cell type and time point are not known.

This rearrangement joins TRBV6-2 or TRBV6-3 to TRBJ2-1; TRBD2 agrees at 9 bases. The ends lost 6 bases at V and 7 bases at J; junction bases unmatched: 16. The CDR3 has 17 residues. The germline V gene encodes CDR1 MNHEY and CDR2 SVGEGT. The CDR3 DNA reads TGTGCCAGCAGCCGGGACGCGGCGGGAGGGCCTAGGAATGAGCAGTTCTTC. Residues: CASSRDAAGGPRNEQFF.

The CDR3 DNA follows: TGTGCCAGCAGCGCGGGACAGGGTTCGGTCAAGGGCTACACCTTC. This sequence encodes CASSAGQGSVKGYTF. The chain carries TRBV9 and TRBJ1-2; TRBD1 agrees at 9 bases. V was clipped by 3 bases and J by 8 bases; unmatched bases: 11. Germline CDR1 reads SGDLS; CDR2 reads YYNGEE. The CDR3 extends over 15 amino acids.

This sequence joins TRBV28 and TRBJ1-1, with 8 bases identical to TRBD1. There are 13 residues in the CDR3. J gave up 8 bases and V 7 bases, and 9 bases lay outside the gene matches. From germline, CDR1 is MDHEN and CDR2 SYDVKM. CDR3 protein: CASTYRTGQEAFF. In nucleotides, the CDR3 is TGTGCCAGCACCTATCGGACAGGGCAGGAAGCTTTCTTT.

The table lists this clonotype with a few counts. The CDR3 reads CASSLFGGNTEAFF. The CDR3, as DNA: TGTGCCAGCAGCTTGTTCGGGGGGAATACTGAAGCTTTCTTT. The chain uses TRBV9 and TRBJ1-1, with a tentative D call TRBD1 (5 bases). Trimming pared 4 bases from V and 5 bases from J, leaving 15 bases between. Germline V gives CDR1 SGDLS, CDR2 YYNGEE. This CDR3 has 14 amino acids.

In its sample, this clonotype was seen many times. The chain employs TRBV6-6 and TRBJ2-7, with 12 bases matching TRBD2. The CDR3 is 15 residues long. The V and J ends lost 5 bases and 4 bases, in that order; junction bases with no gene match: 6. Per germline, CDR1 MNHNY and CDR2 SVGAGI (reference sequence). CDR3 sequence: CASSPRTSGAYEQYF. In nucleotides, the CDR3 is TGTGCCAGCAGTCCCCGGACTAGCGGGGCTTACGAGCAGTACTTC.

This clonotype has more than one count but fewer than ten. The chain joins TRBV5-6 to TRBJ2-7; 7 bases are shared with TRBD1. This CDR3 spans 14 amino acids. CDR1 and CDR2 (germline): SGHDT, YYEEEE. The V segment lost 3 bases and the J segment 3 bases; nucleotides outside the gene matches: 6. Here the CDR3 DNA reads TGTGCCAGCAGCTGGTCGGGACAGAACTACGAGCAGTACTTC. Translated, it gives CASSWSGQNYEQYF.

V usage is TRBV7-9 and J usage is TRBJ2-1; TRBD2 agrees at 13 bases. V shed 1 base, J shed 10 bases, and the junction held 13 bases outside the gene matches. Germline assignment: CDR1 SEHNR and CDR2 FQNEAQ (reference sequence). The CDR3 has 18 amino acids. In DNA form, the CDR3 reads TGTGCCAGCAGCTTAGGTTGGACTAGCGGGAGTGAAGAACAGGAGCAGTTCTTC. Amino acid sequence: CASSLGWTSGSEEQEQFF. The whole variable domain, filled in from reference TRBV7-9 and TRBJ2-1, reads DTGVSQNPRHKITKRGQNVTFRCDPISEHNRLYWYRQTLGQGPEFLTYFQNEAQLEKSRLLSDRFSAERPKGSFSTLEIQRTEQGDSAMYLCASSLGWTSGSEEQEQFFGPGTRLTVL.

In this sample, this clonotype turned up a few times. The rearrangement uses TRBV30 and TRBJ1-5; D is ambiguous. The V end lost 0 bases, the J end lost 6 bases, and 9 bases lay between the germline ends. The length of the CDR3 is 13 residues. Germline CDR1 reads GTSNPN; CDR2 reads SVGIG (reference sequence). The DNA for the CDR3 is TGTGCCTGGAGTGTAGATGTTACTCAGCCCCAGCATTTT. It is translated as CAWSVDVTQPQHF.

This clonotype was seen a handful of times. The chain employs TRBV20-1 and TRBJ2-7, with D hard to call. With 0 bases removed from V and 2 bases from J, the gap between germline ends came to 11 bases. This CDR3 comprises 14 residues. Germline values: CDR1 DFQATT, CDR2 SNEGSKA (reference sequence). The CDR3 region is CSARDRRAPYEQYF. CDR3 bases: TGCAGTGCTAGAGATCGAAGGGCCCCCTACGAGCAGTACTTC.

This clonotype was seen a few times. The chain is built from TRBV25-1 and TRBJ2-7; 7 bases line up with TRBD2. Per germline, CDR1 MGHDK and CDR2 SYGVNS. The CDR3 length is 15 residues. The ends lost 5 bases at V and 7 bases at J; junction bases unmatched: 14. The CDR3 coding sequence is TGTGCCAGCAGTCCCACTAGCGTGACGGGTCGGGAGCAGTACTTC. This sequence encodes CASSPTSVTGREQYF.

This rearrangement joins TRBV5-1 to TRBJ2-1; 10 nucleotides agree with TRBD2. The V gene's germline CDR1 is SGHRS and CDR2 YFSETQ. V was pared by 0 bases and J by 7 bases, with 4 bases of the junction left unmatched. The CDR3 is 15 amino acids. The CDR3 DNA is TGCGCCAGCAGCTTGGCAGCGGGGGGGCCAAATGAGCAGTTCTTC. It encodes CASSLAAGGPNEQFF.

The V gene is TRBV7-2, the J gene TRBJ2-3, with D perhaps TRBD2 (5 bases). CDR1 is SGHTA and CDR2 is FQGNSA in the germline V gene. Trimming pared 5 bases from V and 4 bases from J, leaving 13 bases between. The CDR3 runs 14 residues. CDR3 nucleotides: TGTGCCAGCAGCCCAAATGGACTTTCAGATACGCAGTATTTT. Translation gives CASSPNGLSDTQYF. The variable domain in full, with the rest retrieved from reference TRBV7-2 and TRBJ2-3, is GAGVSQSPSNKVTEKGKDVELRCDPISGHTALYWYRQSLGQGLEFLIYFQGNSAPDKSGLPSDRFSAERTGGSVSTLTIQRTQQEDSAVYLCASSPNGLSDTQYFGPGTRLTVL.

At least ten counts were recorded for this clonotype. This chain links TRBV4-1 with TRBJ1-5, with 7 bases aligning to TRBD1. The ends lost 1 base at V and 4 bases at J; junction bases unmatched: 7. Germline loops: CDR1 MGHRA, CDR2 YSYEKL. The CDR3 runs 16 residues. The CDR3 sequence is CASSQGEGDRNQPQHF. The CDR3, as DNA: TGCGCCAGCAGCCAAGGAGAGGGGGACAGAAATCAGCCCCAGCATTTT.

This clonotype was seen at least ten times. This chain's CDR3 is CASSRTGTSTDTQYF. Written as DNA, the CDR3 is TGCGCCAGCAGCCGAACCGGGACGAGCACAGATACGCAGTATTTT. The V gene is TRBV5-1, the J gene TRBJ2-3; D may be TRBD1 or TRBD2 (5 bases each). Looked up from germline, CDR1 is SGHRS and CDR2 is YFSETQ. Trimming took off 4 bases at V and 0 bases at J, with 12 bases between the two ends. This CDR3 has 15 residues.

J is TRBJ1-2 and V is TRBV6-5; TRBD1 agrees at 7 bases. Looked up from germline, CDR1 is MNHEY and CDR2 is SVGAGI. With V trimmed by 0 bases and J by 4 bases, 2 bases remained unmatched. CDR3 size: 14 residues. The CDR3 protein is CASSYSPGGYGYTF. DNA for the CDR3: TGTGCCAGCAGTTACTCACCAGGGGGCTATGGCTACACCTTC.

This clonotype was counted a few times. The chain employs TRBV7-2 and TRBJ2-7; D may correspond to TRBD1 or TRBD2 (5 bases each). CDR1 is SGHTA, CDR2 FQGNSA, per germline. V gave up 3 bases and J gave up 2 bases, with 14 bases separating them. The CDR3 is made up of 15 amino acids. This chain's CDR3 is CASSLSRGRTYEQYF. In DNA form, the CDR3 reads TGTGCCAGCAGCTTGTCGAGGGGCCGAACCTACGAGCAGTACTTC.

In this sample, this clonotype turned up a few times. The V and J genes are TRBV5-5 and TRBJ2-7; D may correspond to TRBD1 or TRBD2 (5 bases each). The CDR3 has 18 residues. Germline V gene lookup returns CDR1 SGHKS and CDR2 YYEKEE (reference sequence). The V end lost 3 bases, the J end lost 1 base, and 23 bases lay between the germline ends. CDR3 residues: CASSSWPQGRSSSYEQYF. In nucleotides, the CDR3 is TGTGCCAGCAGCTCGTGGCCCCAGGGACGAAGTTCATCCTACGAGCAGTACTTC.

This CDR3 is CASSQDGLTGGTQYF. The DNA for the CDR3 is TGCGCCAGCAGCCAAGATGGACTAACGGGAGGGACCCAGTACTTC. The chain has TRBV4-1 and TRBJ2-5; 7 positions agree with TRBD2. The V gene's germline CDR1 is MGHRA and CDR2 YSYEKL. The CDR3 extends over 15 amino acids. After removal of 0 bases from V and 7 bases from J, the junction contained 8 bases not matched to a gene.

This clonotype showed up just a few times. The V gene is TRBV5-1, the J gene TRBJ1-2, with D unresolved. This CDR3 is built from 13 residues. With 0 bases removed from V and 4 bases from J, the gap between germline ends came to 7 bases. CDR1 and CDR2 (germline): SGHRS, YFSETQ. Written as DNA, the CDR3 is TGCGCCAGCAGCTTGGGACCGGTCTATGGCTACACCTTC. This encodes CASSLGPVYGYTF.

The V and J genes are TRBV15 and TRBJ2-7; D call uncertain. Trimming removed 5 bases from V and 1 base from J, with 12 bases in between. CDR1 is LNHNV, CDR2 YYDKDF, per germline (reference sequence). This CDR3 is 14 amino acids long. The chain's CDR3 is CATSGWADSYEQYF. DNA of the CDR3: TGTGCCACCAGCGGGTGGGCAGATTCCTACGAGCAGTACTTC.

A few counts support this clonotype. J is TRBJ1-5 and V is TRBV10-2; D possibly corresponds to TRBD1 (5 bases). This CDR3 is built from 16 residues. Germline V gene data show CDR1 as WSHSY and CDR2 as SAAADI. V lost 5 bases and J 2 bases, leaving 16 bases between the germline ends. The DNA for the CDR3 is TGCGCCAGCAGTAAACTGGGTGGGGGAGGCAATCAGCCCCAGCATTTT. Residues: CASSKLGGGGNQPQHF.

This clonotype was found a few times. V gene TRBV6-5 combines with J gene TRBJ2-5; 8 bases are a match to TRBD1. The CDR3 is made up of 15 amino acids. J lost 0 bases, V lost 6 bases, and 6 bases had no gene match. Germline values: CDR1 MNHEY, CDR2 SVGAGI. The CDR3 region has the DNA TGTGCCAGCAGACCTTGGACAGGGAACCAAGAGACCCAGTACTTC. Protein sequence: CASRPWTGNQETQYF.

The CDR3 region is CASSSPGQGGEQYF. In nucleotides, the CDR3 is TGTGCCAGCAGCTCTCCGGGACAGGGGGGGGAGCAGTACTTC. V and J are TRBV9 and TRBJ2-7, with 11 bases aligning to TRBD1. This CDR3 contains 14 residues. The V and J ends lost 4 bases and 7 bases, in that order; junction bases with no gene match: 7. CDR1 is SGDLS, CDR2 YYNGEE, per germline.

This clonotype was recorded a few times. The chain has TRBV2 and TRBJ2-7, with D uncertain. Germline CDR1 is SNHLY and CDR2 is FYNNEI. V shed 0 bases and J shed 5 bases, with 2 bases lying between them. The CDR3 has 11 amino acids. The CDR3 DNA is TGTGCCAGCAGTGAAGCGAACGAGCAGTACTTC. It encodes CASSEANEQYF.

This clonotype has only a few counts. The CDR3 nucleotides read TGTGCCAGCAGCCAAGACGGACTAGCGAATTTGGACATTCAGTACTTC. It codes for CASSQDGLANLDIQYF. The chain has TRBV3-1 and TRBJ2-4; 9 bases are shared with TRBD2. CDR3 length: 16 residues. Per the germline V gene, CDR1 is LGHDT and CDR2 is YNNKEL (reference sequence). The trim removed 0 bases at V and 8 bases at J, leaving 8 bases unmatched.

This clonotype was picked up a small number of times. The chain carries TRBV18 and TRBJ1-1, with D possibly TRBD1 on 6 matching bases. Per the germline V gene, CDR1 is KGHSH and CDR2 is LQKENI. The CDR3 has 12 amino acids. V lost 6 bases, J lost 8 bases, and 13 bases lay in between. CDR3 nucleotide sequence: TGTGCCAGCTCGATGACAGGTAACGAAGCTTTCTTT. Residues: CASSMTGNEAFF.

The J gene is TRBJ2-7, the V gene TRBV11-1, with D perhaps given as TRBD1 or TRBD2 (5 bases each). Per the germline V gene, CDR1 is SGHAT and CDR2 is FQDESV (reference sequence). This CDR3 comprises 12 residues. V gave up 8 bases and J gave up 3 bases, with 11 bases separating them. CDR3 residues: CASEGHLYEQYF. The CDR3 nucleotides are TGTGCCAGCGAGGGGCACCTCTACGAGCAGTACTTC.

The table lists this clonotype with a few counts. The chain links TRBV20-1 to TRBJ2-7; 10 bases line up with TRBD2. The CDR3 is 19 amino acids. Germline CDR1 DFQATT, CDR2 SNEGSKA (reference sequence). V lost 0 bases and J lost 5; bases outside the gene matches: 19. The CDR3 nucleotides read TGCAGTGCTAGAGATCATGCTAGCGGGGGCCCATACCCGAACGACGAGCAGTACTTC. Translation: CSARDHASGGPYPNDEQYF.

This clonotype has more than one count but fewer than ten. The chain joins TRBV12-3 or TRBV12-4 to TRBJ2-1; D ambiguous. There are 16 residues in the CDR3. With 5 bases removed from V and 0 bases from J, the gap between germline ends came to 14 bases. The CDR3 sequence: CASSPLPLSSYNEQFF. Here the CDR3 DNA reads TGTGCCAGCAGTCCGCTACCGCTGAGCTCCTACAATGAGCAGTTCTTC.

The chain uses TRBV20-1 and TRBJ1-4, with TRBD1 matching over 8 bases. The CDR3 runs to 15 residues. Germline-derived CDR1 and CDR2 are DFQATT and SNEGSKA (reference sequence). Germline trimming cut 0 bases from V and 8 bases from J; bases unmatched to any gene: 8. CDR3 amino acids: CSAREDRGEGEKLFF. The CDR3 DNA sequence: TGCAGTGCTAGAGAAGACAGGGGCGAGGGCGAAAAACTGTTTTTT.

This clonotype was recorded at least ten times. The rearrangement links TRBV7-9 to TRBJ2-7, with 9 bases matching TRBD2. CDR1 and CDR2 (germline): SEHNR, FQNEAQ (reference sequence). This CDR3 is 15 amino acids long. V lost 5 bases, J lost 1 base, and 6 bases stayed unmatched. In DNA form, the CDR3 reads TGTGCCAGCAGCCCTTGGCTAGCGGGATCCTACGAGCAGTACTTC. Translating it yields CASSPWLAGSYEQYF.

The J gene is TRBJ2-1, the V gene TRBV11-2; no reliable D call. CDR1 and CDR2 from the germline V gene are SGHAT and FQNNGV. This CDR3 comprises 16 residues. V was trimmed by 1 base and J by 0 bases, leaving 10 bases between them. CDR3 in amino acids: CASSLGGGLSYNEQFF. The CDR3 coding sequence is TGTGCCAGCAGCTTAGGAGGCGGTCTCTCCTACAATGAGCAGTTCTTC.